This TCR beta chain was sequenced during a study of T cells in Graves' hyperthyroidism and ophthalmopathy. Study summary: At the time of initial diagnosis and before any treatment, peripheral blood was collected.

Of note for this clonotype: Antigen: not known.

The germline V gene encodes CDR1 SGHRS and CDR2 YFSETQ. The CDR3 consists of 15 residues. Trimming took 5 bases from V and 4 from J; bases not matched to a gene: 9. Template material for amplifying TCR beta CDR3 regions consisted of RNA transcripts. In the first-round RT-PCR of the TCR CDR3, the HTBI primer set was used. One entry per CDR3 protein, called by TCRdb with MiXCR from the multiplex PCR reads. The table has roughly 500,000 distinct CDR3 sequences, about 16% seen once; the top ten hold 25% to 30%. Under 3 months was the duration of disease in ophthalmopathy patients, who also had a Clinical Activity Score of at least 3 and a NOSPECS grade of at least 4. Overall study results and limits: Model-based prediction identified ophthalmopathy a median around 6.5 months prior to its onset.

The TCR was taken from a woman aged 25 to 39 with Graves' ophthalmopathy. The V and J genes are TRBV5-1 and TRBJ2-5; 9 bases fit TRBD1. Sequencing was done on a sample of blood. CDR3 in DNA: TGCGCCAGCAGAACAGGGGGCGCAGGGGCAGAGACCCAGTACTTC. Translated, it gives CASRTGGAGAETQYF. The entire variable domain, with the rest obtained from reference TRBV5-1 and TRBJ2-5, is as follows: KAGVTQTPRYLIKTRGQQVTLSCSPISGHRSVSWYQQTPGQGLQFLFEYFSETQRNKGNFPGRFSGRQFSNSRSEMNVSTLELGDSALYLCASRTGGAGAETQYFGPGTRLLVL.